The T cell receptor beta chain under discussion was sequenced for a study of blood T cells in healthy people across ages. Study results and limitations: As age increased, TCR beta diversity per million T cells fell in a roughly linear fashion.

Using a J-beta primer mix together with a sample-barcoded 5' primer, a second PCR was run for roughly 7 to 12 cycles. Every sample gave at least 3 million paired-end reads containing CDR3. From the 5' RACE reads, TCRdb called clonotypes with MiXCR, one entry per CDR3 protein. Of approximately 1,100,000 distinct CDR3 sequences in the sample, more than 35% were seen once. For this clonotype: The antigen remains undetermined.

Sequencing was carried out using blood. This TCR was sampled from a woman in her sixties or seventies in good health.

CDR3 nucleotide sequence: TGTGCCAGCAGCCCATCGACAGGGGAAGCTTTCTTT. Protein: CASSPSTGEAFF. The chain couples TRBV7-3 to TRBJ1-1; 7 positions agree with TRBD1. The CDR3 consists of 12 residues. Germline values: CDR1 SGHTA, CDR2 FQGTGA. V was clipped by 5 bases and J by 8 bases; unmatched bases: 5.